The source of this T cell receptor beta chain is a study of blood T cell repertoires in COVID-19 (dated by TCRdb to the early 2020s). For the wider study: Samples covering the acute and convalescent phases of COVID-19 were provided by collaborators in the United States, Italy and Spain. The material from the prospective study consisted of cDNA or gDNA derived from T cells, B-cell-depleted T cells, or PBMCs. The dataset comprised deeply sampled blood TCRbeta repertoires from subjects exposed to, actively infected with, or recovered from COVID-19. The repertoires were released in a freely available public database intended as a resource for research on the immune response to SARS-CoV-2. The samples were drawn from two sources: the first 160 participants of the ongoing ImmuneRACE study, and approximately 1,300 subjects contributed by 6 global collaborators. Sample metadata almost always included a de-identified subject ID, COVID-19 status, age in years and sex. Where HLA class I and class II types were available, the types were taken from metadata supplied by the sample provider, not from assay-based typing. General conclusions and limits of the study: How much clinical and demographic metadata was included differed by source and by participant, and the metadata was provided uncurated.

On this clone: Its antigen is not yet known. Per-base quality was not reported, and no clone a single base away is much larger than it.

The immunoSEQ Assay, a bias-controlled multiplex PCR, was used to amplify TCRbeta CDR3 regions from genomic DNA. For the original study's pipeline: Nucleated cell counts per sample were estimated from amplification of reference gene primers within the assay. To quantify the absolute abundance of each unique TCRbeta CDR3 rearrangement, sequence reads were collapsed and filtered. For each sample, productive Simpson clonality was calculated by taking the square root of Simpson's diversity index across productive rearrangements. TCRdb took this table from immuneACCESS and kept in-frame rearrangements with V and J called. Such tables lack part of the clones; where checked against another copy, unresolved V genes explain under half of the gap, and the rest is unexplained. V, J and clone size reflect that table, while D and trimming were determined from the DNA. The sample records more than 450,000 clones, around 90% of which are singletons. The top ten constitute around 0.64% of the sample.

V lost 6 bases and J lost 5 bases, and the count of bases not matched to a germline gene is 3. CDR1 and CDR2 are read off the germline V gene as SGHDT and YYEEEE. Taken from cysteine to phenylalanine, the CDR3 has 13 residues. Just the 39-base CDR3 DNA is kept, in frame starting at base 1. Participants in the prospective study were aged roughly 18 to 100 years, lived in some 24 United States geographic areas, and enrolled through a virtual design. In the prospective study, cohorts were assigned on the basis of participant-reported clinical history obtained from a screening survey and a study questionnaire. For ImmuneRACE Cohort 3, a participant was defined as recovered based on two consecutive negative NP/OP PCR tests, clearance by a healthcare professional, or resolution of symptoms. In the prospective study, mobile phlebotomists collected whole blood, serum and a nasopharyngeal or oropharyngeal swab from each participant. Over an approximately two-month period, participants in the prospective study had the option of providing additional blood draws and questionnaires. Blood samples from the prospective study were shipped frozen or at room temperature prior to DNA extraction.

The material sequenced was PBMCs or T cells enriched from blood (not recorded which). The sequence links TRBV5-6 to TRBJ2-1, and TRBD1 aligns with 9 junction nucleotides. The sequence came from a woman between 18 and 29 years old who had recovered from COVID-19. The CDR3 region reads CASTRDRDNEQFF. The sequenced DNA is TGTGCCAGCACCCGGGACAGGGACAATGAGCAGTTCTTC.